Below, 8 T cell receptor beta chains from the same sample are listed, as sequenced in a study of T cell responses to AZD1222 COVID-19 vaccine. Data came from immunoSEQ multiplex PCR; TCRdb stores just in-frame clones and leaves some out. The sample has approximately 190,000 clones, roughly 91% seen once. The sample was peripheral blood, taken on day 0 of AZD1222 vaccination. These receptors were obtained from an adult in good health.

This clone has just one count. This chain joins TRBV27 and TRBJ2-7; possibly TRBD1 for D (5 bases). Trimming took 5 bases from V and 4 from J, leaving 18 bases between them. There are 15 residues in the CDR3. Germline CDR1 MNHEY, CDR2 SMNVEV (reference sequence). The CDR3 DNA reads as TGTGCCAGCAGTAGACAGCCGACCTCTCTTTACGAGCAGTACTTC. Translation gives CASSRQPTSLYEQYF.

The chain recombines TRBV28 with TRBJ1-1; TRBD1 might be the D (6 bases). Germline V gene sequence: CDR1 MDHEN, CDR2 SYDVKM. Trimming pared 4 bases from V and 8 bases from J, leaving 14 bases between. The CDR3 covers 13 residues. The CDR3 region is CASSSTGRAEAFF. The CDR3 nucleotides are TGTGCCAGCAGTTCGACAGGTCGGGCAGAAGCTTTCTTT.

V is TRBV6-2 or TRBV6-3 and J is TRBJ2-1, with D possibly matching TRBD2 (6 bases). Germline assignment: CDR1 MNHEY and CDR2 SVGEGT. The ends were cut back, 0 bases at V and 4 bases at J, with 10 bases in the middle. This CDR3 has 15 residues. CDR3 sequence: CASSYSPSAYNEQFF. DNA of the CDR3: TGTGCCAGCAGTTACTCGCCTAGCGCGTACAATGAGCAGTTCTTC.

This chain joins TRBV6-2 or TRBV6-3 and TRBJ2-2; either TRBD1 or TRBD2 may fit D (5 bases each). The CDR3 contains 16 residues. V was shortened by 5 bases and J by 0 bases, with 13 bases between the two germline ends. Germline V gives CDR1 MNHEY, CDR2 SVGEGT. Here the CDR3 DNA reads TGTGCCAGCAGTCCCGGGGCAGGGCCGAACACCGGGGAGCTGTTTTTT. Protein product: CASSPGAGPNTGELFF.

Comments on this clone: The sample has other DNA sequences that encode this CDR3 too. The chain couples TRBV12-3 or TRBV12-4 to TRBJ2-7; the D call may be TRBD1 or TRBD2 (5 bases each). The CDR3 spans 12 residues. With 5 bases removed from V and 3 bases from J, the gap between germline ends came to 8 bases. The CDR3 loop reads CASSRDRYEQYF. In nucleotides, the CDR3 is TGTGCCAGCAGTCGGGACCGCTACGAGCAGTACTTC.

This chain joins TRBV27 and TRBJ2-3; TRBD1 is a possible D gene (6 bases). Germline V gene data show CDR1 as MNHEY and CDR2 as SMNVEV (reference sequence). The CDR3 is made up of 15 amino acids. Deletions cut 3 bases from V and 2 bases from J, with 12 bases between. The CDR3 sequence is CASSFVGAPTDTQYF. In DNA, the CDR3 is TGTGCCAGCAGTTTCGTGGGGGCTCCCACAGATACGCAGTATTTT.

The chain combines TRBV11-3 with TRBJ1-3; 7 nucleotides align to TRBD1. CDR1 SGHNT and CDR2 YENEEA come from the germline V gene. The CDR3 runs 17 residues. V shed 1 base, J shed 0 bases, and the junction held 6 bases outside the gene matches. CDR3 region: CASSLVCRDSSGNTIYF. CDR3 coding DNA: TGTGCCAGCAGCTTAGTGTGTAGGGACAGCTCTGGAAACACCATATATTTT. The full variable domain, rest sourced from reference TRBV11-3 and TRBJ1-3, is EAGVVQSPRYKIIEKKQPVAFWCNPISGHNTLYWYLQNLGQGPELLIRYENEEAVDDSQLPKDRFSAERLKGVDSTLKIQPAELGDSAVYLCASSLVCRDSSGNTIYFGEGSWLTVV.

This CDR3 is CASSLMGPDYGYTF. The CDR3, as DNA: TGTGCCAGCAGCTTAATGGGACCCGACTATGGCTACACCTTC. The chain couples TRBV7-9 to TRBJ1-2; maybe TRBD1 (5 bases). Germline V lookup: CDR1 SEHNR, CDR2 FQNEAQ (reference sequence). This CDR3 region has 14 residues. V dropped 2 bases and J dropped 3 bases, with 10 bases sitting between them.